The rows below give T cell receptor beta chains drawn from one sample of a study of T cells after posttransplantation cyclophosphamide. Here immunoSEQ multiplex PCR was the method, and the copy in TCRdb shows in-frame clones only, minus some. Singletons are absent from the sample, which has 25,000 to 30,000 clones. Sequencing was done on a sample of PBMCs. The receptors come from a woman between 55 and 75 years old in good health, CMV-negative, and a related stem cell transplant donor. The CDR3 runs from the conserved cysteine through the conserved F or W. The D gene is left open where the match is weak. The size entry is marked missing in some rows and otherwise reads once, few, many or a size class.

cdr3_nt: TGTGCCAGCAGTTTAGGTTGGACAGGGGGTGGCACAGATACGCAGTATTTT; cdr3_aa: CASSLGWTGGGTDTQYF; j_call: TRBJ2-3; v_call: TRBV28; clone_size: many; d_call: TRBD1
cdr3_nt: TGTGCCTGGAGGAAACAGGGAATCTATGGCTACACCTTC; cdr3_aa: CAWRKQGIYGYTF; j_call: TRBJ1-2; v_call: TRBV30; clone_size: NA; d_call: NA
cdr3_nt: TGTGCCATCACAGACAGGGCTACGACTGAAGCTTTCTTT; cdr3_aa: CAITDRATTEAFF; j_call: TRBJ1-1; v_call: TRBV10-3; clone_size: many; d_call: TRBD1
cdr3_nt: TGTGCCAGCAGCCCTGACACGACAGGGGGGTACACTGAAGCTTTCTTT; cdr3_aa: CASSPDTTGGYTEAFF; j_call: TRBJ1-1; v_call: TRBV5-6; clone_size: many; d_call: TRBD1
cdr3_nt: TGTGCCAGCACGACCACTAGCGGGAGCTATGAGCAGTTCTTC; cdr3_aa: CASTTTSGSYEQFF; j_call: TRBJ2-1; v_call: TRBV12-3/TRBV12-4; clone_size: many; d_call: TRBD2
cdr3_nt: TGTGCCAGCTCATTAGGGGGACAGGCATTCCTGGGAACTGAAGCTTTCTTT; cdr3_aa: CASSLGGQAFLGTEAFF; j_call: TRBJ1-1; v_call: TRBV18; clone_size: many; d_call: TRBD1
cdr3_nt: TGCGCCAGCAGCTTGGTGGGGGGGGCCGGAAGCTCCTACAATGAGCAGTTCTTC; cdr3_aa: CASSLVGGAGSSYNEQFF; j_call: TRBJ2-1; v_call: TRBV5-1; clone_size: NA; d_call: NA
cdr3_nt: TGTGCCAGCAGTGATTCGGCTAGCGGGGGCACAGATACGCAGTATTTT; cdr3_aa: CASSDSASGGTDTQYF; j_call: TRBJ2-3; v_call: TRBV6-4; clone_size: many; d_call: TRBD2
cdr3_nt: TGTGCCAGCAGTTTAGCCGGGACAGGGGTTGGCTACACCTTC; cdr3_aa: CASSLAGTGVGYTF; j_call: TRBJ1-2; v_call: TRBV12-3/TRBV12-4; clone_size: few; d_call: TRBD1
cdr3_nt: TGCGCCAGCAGTGAGACAGGGACAGCCCGGGATACGCAGTATTTT; cdr3_aa: CASSETGTARDTQYF; j_call: TRBJ2-3; v_call: TRBV10-1; clone_size: many; d_call: TRBD1
cdr3_nt: TGTGCCAGCAGTGGAGGGGGAGGGACAAGGAGCTCCTACGAGCAGTACTTC; cdr3_aa: CASSGGGGTRSSYEQYF; j_call: TRBJ2-7; v_call: TRBV6-2/TRBV6-3; clone_size: many; d_call: NA
cdr3_nt: TGTGCCAGCACAGGAATGAACACTGAAGCTTTCTTT; cdr3_aa: CASTGMNTEAFF; j_call: TRBJ1-1; v_call: TRBV6-1; clone_size: many; d_call: NA
cdr3_nt: TGTGCCAGCAGTTTAGACAGGGGGCGTGAAAAACTGTTTTTT; cdr3_aa: CASSLDRGREKLFF; j_call: TRBJ1-4; v_call: TRBV27; clone_size: many; d_call: TRBD1
cdr3_nt: TGCGCCAGCAGCCGCGGGACAGGGCTTCTGGATACGCAGTATTTT; cdr3_aa: CASSRGTGLLDTQYF; j_call: TRBJ2-3; v_call: TRBV4-3; clone_size: many; d_call: TRBD1
cdr3_nt: TGTGCCAGCACCCTAAACTACGAGCAGTACTTC; cdr3_aa: CASTLNYEQYF; j_call: TRBJ2-7; v_call: TRBV6-1; clone_size: NA; d_call: NA
cdr3_nt: TGTGCCAGCAGCCATCGGACAGGGGGAGTAGAGCAGTACTTC; cdr3_aa: CASSHRTGGVEQYF; j_call: TRBJ2-7; v_call: TRBV14; clone_size: many; d_call: TRBD1
cdr3_nt: TGTGCCAGCCGAGACAGGAACTATGGCTACACCTTC; cdr3_aa: CASRDRNYGYTF; j_call: TRBJ1-2; v_call: TRBV19; clone_size: NA; d_call: NA
cdr3_nt: TGTGCCAGCAGCTTGGGGGGCAAAGGGACAGGGGGTGGCAATGAGCAGTTCTTC; cdr3_aa: CASSLGGKGTGGGNEQFF; j_call: TRBJ2-1; v_call: TRBV5-4; clone_size: NA; d_call: TRBD1
cdr3_nt: TGTGCCAGCAGCTTGGCCGGGACAGGGAAGAACACTGAAGCTTTCTTT; cdr3_aa: CASSLAGTGKNTEAFF; j_call: TRBJ1-1; v_call: TRBV5-4; clone_size: many; d_call: TRBD1
cdr3_nt: TGTGCCACCAGTGATTATCCTAGCGGGAGGTTTAGCACCGGGGAGCTGTTTTTT; cdr3_aa: CATSDYPSGRFSTGELFF; j_call: TRBJ2-2; v_call: TRBV24-1; clone_size: many; d_call: TRBD2
cdr3_nt: TGCGCCAGCAGCTTAGGGACAGGGGGCTATGGCTACACCTTC; cdr3_aa: CASSLGTGGYGYTF; j_call: TRBJ1-2; v_call: TRBV5-1; clone_size: many; d_call: TRBD1
cdr3_nt: TGTGCCAGCAGGGCCCGGGACTCCTCCTACGAGCAGTACTTC; cdr3_aa: CASRARDSSYEQYF; j_call: TRBJ2-7; v_call: TRBV27; clone_size: many; d_call: NA
cdr3_nt: TGTGCCAGCAAACTAGCGGGGGCCTACTCCTACGAGCAGTACTTC; cdr3_aa: CASKLAGAYSYEQYF; j_call: TRBJ2-7; v_call: TRBV12-3/TRBV12-4; clone_size: many; d_call: TRBD2
cdr3_nt: TGTGCCAGCTCGTGGGCTCAGAACCTAGCCAAAAACATTCAGTACTTC; cdr3_aa: CASSWAQNLAKNIQYF; j_call: TRBJ2-4; v_call: TRBV6-2/TRBV6-3; clone_size: NA; d_call: NA
cdr3_nt: TGTGCCTGGAGCGGGTTGGGCTCCTACAATGAGCAGTTCTTC; cdr3_aa: CAWSGLGSYNEQFF; j_call: TRBJ2-1; v_call: TRBV30; clone_size: NA; d_call: NA
cdr3_nt: TGTGCCACCAGTGTAAGAGGGAGGACAGGGAGCACAGATACGCAGTATTTT; cdr3_aa: CATSVRGRTGSTDTQYF; j_call: TRBJ2-3; v_call: TRBV24-1; clone_size: few; d_call: TRBD1
cdr3_nt: TGTGCCAGCAGTTCACCAGGGGATAATTCACCCCTCCACTTT; cdr3_aa: CASSSPGDNSPLHF; j_call: TRBJ1-6; v_call: TRBV6-5; clone_size: many; d_call: NA
cdr3_nt: TGTGCCACCAGTGATGTGGGGGGGGATACGCAGTATTTT; cdr3_aa: CATSDVGGDTQYF; j_call: TRBJ2-3; v_call: TRBV24-1; clone_size: NA; d_call: TRBD2
cdr3_nt: TGTGCCAGCACCTTCGCAAGACAGGGAAGCTACACCTTC; cdr3_aa: CASTFARQGSYTF; j_call: TRBJ1-2; v_call: TRBV7-8; clone_size: many; d_call: TRBD1
cdr3_nt: TGTGCCAGCAGCGTAGGCCAGATGAACACTGAAGCTTTCTTT; cdr3_aa: CASSVGQMNTEAFF; j_call: TRBJ1-1; v_call: TRBV9; clone_size: few; d_call: NA
cdr3_nt: TGTGCCAGCAGTTACGGGGCCATCTCCTACGAGCAGTACTTC; cdr3_aa: CASSYGAISYEQYF; j_call: TRBJ2-7; v_call: TRBV6-5; clone_size: many; d_call: NA
cdr3_nt: TGTGCCAGCTCACCAAGCCTGACTGGTGGTAGAGAGACCCAGTACTTC; cdr3_aa: CASSPSLTGGRETQYF; j_call: TRBJ2-5; v_call: TRBV18; clone_size: NA; d_call: NA
cdr3_nt: TGTGCCAGCAGTCTAGCGGCACTCGCGCAGTATTTT; cdr3_aa: CASSLAALAQYF; j_call: TRBJ2-3; v_call: TRBV6-2/TRBV6-3; clone_size: NA; d_call: TRBD2
cdr3_nt: TGTGCCAGCAGTGGTCAGTACCATTCACCCCTCCACTTT; cdr3_aa: CASSGQYHSPLHF; j_call: TRBJ1-6; v_call: TRBV25-1; clone_size: few; d_call: NA
cdr3_nt: TGTGCCAGCAGTGAAGGTTCAGGGGGACAGCCCCAGCATTTT; cdr3_aa: CASSEGSGGQPQHF; j_call: TRBJ1-5; v_call: TRBV6-1; clone_size: many; d_call: TRBD1
cdr3_nt: TGTGCCAGCAGTGAAGCAAGAGGGACAGGGCTCGGCACTGAAGCTTTCTTT; cdr3_aa: CASSEARGTGLGTEAFF; j_call: TRBJ1-1; v_call: TRBV6-1; clone_size: many; d_call: TRBD1
cdr3_nt: TGCGCCAGCAGCAAAGGACTAGCGGGAACGAATGAGCAGTTCTTC; cdr3_aa: CASSKGLAGTNEQFF; j_call: TRBJ2-1; v_call: TRBV5-1; clone_size: many; d_call: TRBD2
cdr3_nt: TGTGCCATCAGTGAGTCGACTGGGTGGGGCTACACCTTC; cdr3_aa: CAISESTGWGYTF; j_call: TRBJ1-2; v_call: TRBV10-3; clone_size: many; d_call: NA
cdr3_nt: TGTGCCAGCAGCCCTCGGACAGAAGTCTACGAGCAGTACTTC; cdr3_aa: CASSPRTEVYEQYF; j_call: TRBJ2-7; v_call: TRBV7-9; clone_size: many; d_call: NA
cdr3_nt: TGTGCCAGCAGACAAATCGGGGGAGATAGAACCGGGGAGCTGTTTTTT; cdr3_aa: CASRQIGGDRTGELFF; j_call: TRBJ2-2; v_call: TRBV7-3; clone_size: many; d_call: NA
cdr3_nt: TGTGCCAGCAGCTCGACATTAAACACTGAAGCTTTCTTT; cdr3_aa: CASSSTLNTEAFF; j_call: TRBJ1-1; v_call: TRBV7-2; clone_size: many; d_call: NA
cdr3_nt: TGTGCCAGCAGCTTGGGACAGTTCGCTGGCTACACCTTC; cdr3_aa: CASSLGQFAGYTF; j_call: TRBJ1-2; v_call: TRBV11-2; clone_size: many; d_call: TRBD1
cdr3_nt: TGTGCCAGCAGCATAGACAGGCAGGTGGGGTTGGTGCAGTACTTC; cdr3_aa: CASSIDRQVGLVQYF; j_call: TRBJ2-7; v_call: TRBV7-9; clone_size: many; d_call: NA
cdr3_nt: TGTGCCAGCAGCTTCTTGAATTCACCCCTCCACTTT; cdr3_aa: CASSFLNSPLHF; j_call: TRBJ1-6; v_call: TRBV28; clone_size: many; d_call: NA
cdr3_nt: TGTGCCAGCAGCCGCGGCGGTGCTGAAGCTTTCTTT; cdr3_aa: CASSRGGAEAFF; j_call: TRBJ1-1; v_call: TRBV7-9; clone_size: many; d_call: NA
cdr3_nt: TGTGCCAGCAGCACCGGGACAGGGTACGAGCAGTACTTC; cdr3_aa: CASSTGTGYEQYF; j_call: TRBJ2-7; v_call: TRBV7-3; clone_size: many; d_call: TRBD1